The 12 T cell receptor beta chains in this list originate from one sample, sequenced in a study of blood T cell repertoires in COVID-19. Data came from immunoSEQ multiplex PCR; TCRdb stores just in-frame clones and leaves some out. The table has around 63,000 clones, around 89% seen once; the top ten hold less than 1.5%. Input material: peripheral blood. The receptors derive from a woman aged 55-70 years with acute or convalescent COVID-19.

The V and J genes are TRBV18 and TRBJ2-5; a possible D gene is TRBD2 (5 bases). Trimming removed 0 bases from V and 3 bases from J, with 8 bases in between. This CDR3 has 14 amino acids. Germline V CDR1 and CDR2: KGHSH, LQKENI. The CDR3 sequence: CASSPPSGEETQYF. In nucleotides, the CDR3 is TGTGCCAGCTCACCACCGTCCGGGGAAGAGACCCAGTACTTC.

The V gene is TRBV6-5, the J gene TRBJ1-1; the match to TRBD1 covers 7 bases. CDR1 and CDR2 (germline): MNHEY, SVGAGI. The V segment lost 7 bases and the J segment 3 bases; nucleotides outside the gene matches: 5. There are 13 residues in the CDR3. CDR3 sequence: CASTTGADTEAFF. The CDR3 region has the DNA TGTGCCAGCACTACAGGGGCGGACACTGAAGCTTTCTTT.

The chain links TRBV12-3 or TRBV12-4 to TRBJ1-2, with D maybe TRBD1 (6 bases). The CDR3 runs to 12 residues. With 6 bases removed from V and 7 bases from J, the gap between germline ends came to 12 bases. CDR3 coding DNA: TGTGCCAGCAGCCCGGGGGGCGGTGGCTACACCTTC. Its protein product is CASSPGGGGYTF.

The rearrangement joins TRBV5-4 to TRBJ2-3; TRBD2 aligns across 8 bases. Germline V lookup: CDR1 SGHNT, CDR2 YYREEE (reference sequence). V lost 2 bases and J lost 3; bases outside the gene matches: 8. The CDR3 loop spans 16 amino acids. Here the CDR3 DNA reads TGTGCCAGCAGCTTTGGAGCCGGGAGGGGGACAGATACGCAGTATTTT. This sequence encodes CASSFGAGRGTDTQYF.

The rearrangement joins TRBV5-1 to TRBJ2-2; D possibly corresponds to TRBD1 (5 bases). This CDR3 has 15 residues. CDR1 and CDR2 from the germline V gene are SGHRS and YFSETQ. Trimming stripped 0 bases from V and 5 bases from J, with 11 bases between. The CDR3 sequence: CASSLEGAITGELFF. The CDR3 DNA reads as TGCGCCAGCAGCTTGGAAGGGGCCATTACCGGGGAGCTGTTTTTT.

The CDR3 is CATNPGTQYF. CDR3 DNA: TGTGCCACCAACCCGGGTACGCAGTATTTT. The chain employs TRBV12-3 or TRBV12-4 and TRBJ2-3; D remains unclear. The CDR3 has 10 amino acids. V was shortened by 10 bases and J by 8 bases, with 10 bases between the two germline ends.

The chain has TRBV6-2 or TRBV6-3 and TRBJ2-1; 7 bases fit TRBD2. The CDR3 sequence is 15 residues long. Germline CDR1 MNHEY, CDR2 SVGEGT. V trimming: 0 bases; J trimming: 10 bases; junction bases outside the gene matches: 9. The CDR3: CASSYSWTRAREQFF. The CDR3 region has the DNA TGTGCCAGCAGTTACTCCTGGACTAGGGCCAGGGAGCAGTTCTTC.

V is TRBV21-1 and J is TRBJ2-5; the table's TRBD1 call for D was not verified on the DNA. TRBV21-1 is designated a pseudogene. This CDR3 spans 14 amino acids. The CDR3 nucleotides read TGTGCCAGGGAGGCGACAGGGCTCTTGGAGACCCAGTACTTC. Protein sequence: CAREATGLLETQYF.

The chain joins TRBV6-7 to TRBJ2-1; TRBD2 aligns across 9 bases. TRBV6-7 is an ORF; its function is uncertain. The CDR3 has 15 residues. The trim removed 5 bases at V and 1 base at J, leaving 3 bases unmatched. CDR3 DNA: TGTGCCAGCAGTAGCGGGGGGCTTTCCTACAATGAGCAGTTCTTC. It encodes CASSSGGLSYNEQFF.

The chain links TRBV2 to TRBJ2-7; TRBD2 agrees at 11 bases. This CDR3 is built from 13 residues. Germline V gene data show CDR1 as SNHLY and CDR2 as FYNNEI. Trimming took 5 bases from V and 4 from J; bases not matched to a gene: 1. CDR3 sequence: CASSRLAGYEQYV. CDR3 coding DNA: TGTGCCAGCAGTCGACTAGCGGGATACGAGCAGTACGTC.

CDR3 region: CASSPSWQNYGYTF. Written as DNA, the CDR3 is TGCGCCAGCAGCCCCTCCTGGCAGAACTATGGCTACACCTTC. The V and J genes are TRBV4-3 and TRBJ1-2, with no clear D. V gave up 4 bases and J gave up 2 bases, with 11 bases separating them. CDR1 is LGHNA, CDR2 YSLEER, per germline. The CDR3 spans 14 residues.

The chain carries TRBV7-6 and TRBJ2-2, with 9 positions matching TRBD1. J was trimmed by 4 bases and V by 5 bases; bases with no gene match: 8. The CDR3 extends over 16 amino acids. Germline V gives CDR1 SGHVS, CDR2 FNYEAQ. In nucleotides, the CDR3 is TGTGCCAGCAGCCGGACAGGGGCCCGAGGCACCGGGGAGCTGTTTTTT. It specifies CASSRTGARGTGELFF.